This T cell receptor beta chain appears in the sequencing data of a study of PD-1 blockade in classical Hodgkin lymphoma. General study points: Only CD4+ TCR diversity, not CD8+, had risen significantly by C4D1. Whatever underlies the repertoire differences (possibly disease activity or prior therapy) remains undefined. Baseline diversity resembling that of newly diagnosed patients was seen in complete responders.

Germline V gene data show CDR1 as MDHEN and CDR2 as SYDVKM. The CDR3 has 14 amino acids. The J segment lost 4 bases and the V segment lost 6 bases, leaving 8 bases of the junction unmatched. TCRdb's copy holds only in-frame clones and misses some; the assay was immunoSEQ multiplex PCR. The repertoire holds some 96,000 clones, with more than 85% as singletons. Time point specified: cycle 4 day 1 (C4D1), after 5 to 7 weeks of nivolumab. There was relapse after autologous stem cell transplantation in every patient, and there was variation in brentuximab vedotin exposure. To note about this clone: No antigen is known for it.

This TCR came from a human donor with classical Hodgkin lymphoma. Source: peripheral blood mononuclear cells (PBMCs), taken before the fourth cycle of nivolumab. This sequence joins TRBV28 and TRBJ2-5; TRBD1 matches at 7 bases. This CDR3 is CASRATGDGETQYF. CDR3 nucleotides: TGTGCCAGCAGGGCCACAGGGGACGGAGAGACCCAGTACTTC.